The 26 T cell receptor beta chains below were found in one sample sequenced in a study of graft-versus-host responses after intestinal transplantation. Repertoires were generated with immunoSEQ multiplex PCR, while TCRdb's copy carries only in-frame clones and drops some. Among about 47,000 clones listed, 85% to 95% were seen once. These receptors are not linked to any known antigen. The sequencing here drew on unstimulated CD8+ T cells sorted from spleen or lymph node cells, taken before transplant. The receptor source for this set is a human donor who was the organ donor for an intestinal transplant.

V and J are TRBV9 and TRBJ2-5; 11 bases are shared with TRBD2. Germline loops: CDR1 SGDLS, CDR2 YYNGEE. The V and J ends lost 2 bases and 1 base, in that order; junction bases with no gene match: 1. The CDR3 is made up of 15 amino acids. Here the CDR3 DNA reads TGTGCCAGCAGCGTTAGCGGGGGGGCCCAAGAGACCCAGTACTTC. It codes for CASSVSGGAQETQYF.

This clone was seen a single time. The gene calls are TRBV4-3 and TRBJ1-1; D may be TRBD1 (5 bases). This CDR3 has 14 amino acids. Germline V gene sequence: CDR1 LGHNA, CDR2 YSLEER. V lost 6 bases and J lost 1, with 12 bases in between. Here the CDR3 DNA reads TGCGCCAGCAGTTGGGGGGAGGGGAACACTGAAGCTTTCTTT. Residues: CASSWGEGNTEAFF.

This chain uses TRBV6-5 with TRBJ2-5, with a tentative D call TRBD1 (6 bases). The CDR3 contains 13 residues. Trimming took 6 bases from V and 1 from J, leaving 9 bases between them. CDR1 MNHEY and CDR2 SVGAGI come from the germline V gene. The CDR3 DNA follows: TGTGCCAGCAGCCGACAGGCCCAAGAGACCCAGTACTTC. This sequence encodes CASSRQAQETQYF.

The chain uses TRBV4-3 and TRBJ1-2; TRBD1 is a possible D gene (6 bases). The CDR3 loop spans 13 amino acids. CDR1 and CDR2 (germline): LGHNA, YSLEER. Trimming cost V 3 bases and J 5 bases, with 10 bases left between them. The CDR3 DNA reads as TGCGCCAGCAGCCAGGGGGCGGGTTATGGCTACACCTTC. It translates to CASSQGAGYGYTF.

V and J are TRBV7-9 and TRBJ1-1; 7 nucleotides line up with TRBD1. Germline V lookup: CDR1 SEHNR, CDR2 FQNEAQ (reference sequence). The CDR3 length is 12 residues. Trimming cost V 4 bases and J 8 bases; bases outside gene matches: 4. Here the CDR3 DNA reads TGTGCCAGCAGCTCCGACAGGGAGGAAGCTTTCTTT. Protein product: CASSSDREEAFF.

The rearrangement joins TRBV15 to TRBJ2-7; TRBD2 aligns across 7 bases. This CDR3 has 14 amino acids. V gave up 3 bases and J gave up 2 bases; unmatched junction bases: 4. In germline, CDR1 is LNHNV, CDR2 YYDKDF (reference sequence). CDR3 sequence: CATSSRGEAYEQYF. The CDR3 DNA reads TGTGCCACCAGCAGCCGGGGGGAGGCCTACGAGCAGTACTTC.

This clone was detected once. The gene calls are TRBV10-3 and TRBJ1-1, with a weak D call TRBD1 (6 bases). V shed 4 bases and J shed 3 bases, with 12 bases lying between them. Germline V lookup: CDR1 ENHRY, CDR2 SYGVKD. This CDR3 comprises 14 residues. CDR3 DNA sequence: TGTGCCATCAGTGTAGGGGGAGGGGACACTGAAGCTTTCTTT. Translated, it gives CAISVGGGDTEAFF.

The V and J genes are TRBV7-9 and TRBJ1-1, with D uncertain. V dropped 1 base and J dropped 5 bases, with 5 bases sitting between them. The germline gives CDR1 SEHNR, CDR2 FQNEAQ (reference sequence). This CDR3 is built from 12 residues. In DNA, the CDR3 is TGTGCCAGCAGCTTAGTTATAACTGAAGCTTTCTTT. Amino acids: CASSLVITEAFF.

The CDR3 DNA is TGCGCCAGCAGCCAAGACACAGACTTAAACACTGAAGCTTTCTTT. Residues: CASSQDTDLNTEAFF. This rearrangement joins TRBV4-3 to TRBJ1-1, with unresolved D. The germline V gene has CDR1 LGHNA and CDR2 YSLEER. The CDR3 length is 15 residues. V was cut by 0 bases and J by 2 bases, with 10 bases left in between.

CDR3 region: CASSGGQINTGELFF. As DNA, the CDR3 is TGTGCCAGCAGCGGGGGACAGATAAACACCGGGGAGCTGTTTTTT. The V and J genes are TRBV9 and TRBJ2-2, with 7 bases aligning to TRBD1. This CDR3 is built from 15 residues. The germline gives CDR1 SGDLS, CDR2 YYNGEE. Trimming removed 3 bases from V and 2 bases from J; junction bases left unmatched: 4. Full variable domain (rest looked up from reference TRBV9 and TRBJ2-2): DSGVTQTPKHLITATGQRVTLRCSPRSGDLSVYWYQQSLDQGLQFLIQYYNGEERAKGNILERFSAQQFPDLHSELNLSSLELGDSALYFCASSGGQINTGELFFGEGSRLTVL.

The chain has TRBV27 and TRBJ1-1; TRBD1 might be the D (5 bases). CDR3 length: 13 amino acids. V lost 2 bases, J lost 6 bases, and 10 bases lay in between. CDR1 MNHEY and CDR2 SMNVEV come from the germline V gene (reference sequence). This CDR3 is CASSLASTAEAFF. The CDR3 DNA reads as TGTGCCAGCAGTTTAGCCTCGACAGCTGAAGCTTTCTTT.

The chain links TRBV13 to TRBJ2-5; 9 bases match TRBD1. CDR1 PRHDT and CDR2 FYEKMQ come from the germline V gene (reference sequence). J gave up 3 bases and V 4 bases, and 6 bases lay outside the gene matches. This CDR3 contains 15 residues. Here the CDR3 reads CASSSSGTGKETQYF. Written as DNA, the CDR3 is TGTGCCAGCAGCTCGTCCGGGACAGGGAAAGAGACCCAGTACTTC.

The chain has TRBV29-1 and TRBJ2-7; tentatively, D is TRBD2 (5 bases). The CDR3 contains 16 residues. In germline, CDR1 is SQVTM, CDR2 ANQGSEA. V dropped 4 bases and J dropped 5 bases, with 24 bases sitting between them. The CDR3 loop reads CSVGPTGGLIANEQYF. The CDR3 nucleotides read TGCAGCGTTGGACCCACCGGCGGACTGATAGCGAACGAGCAGTACTTC.

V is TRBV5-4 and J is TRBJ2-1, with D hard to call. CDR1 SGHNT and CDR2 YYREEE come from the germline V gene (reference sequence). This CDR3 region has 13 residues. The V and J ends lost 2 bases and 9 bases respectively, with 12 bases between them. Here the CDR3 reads CASSFGSESEQFF. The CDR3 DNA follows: TGTGCCAGCAGCTTCGGATCGGAGAGTGAGCAGTTCTTC.

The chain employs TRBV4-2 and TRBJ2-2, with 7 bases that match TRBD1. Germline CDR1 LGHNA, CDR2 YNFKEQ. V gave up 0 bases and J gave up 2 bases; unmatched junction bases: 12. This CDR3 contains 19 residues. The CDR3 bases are TGTGCCAGCAGCCAAGATGGTTTGAGGGGGCAAGATAACACCGGGGAGCTGTTTTTT. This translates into CASSQDGLRGQDNTGELFF.

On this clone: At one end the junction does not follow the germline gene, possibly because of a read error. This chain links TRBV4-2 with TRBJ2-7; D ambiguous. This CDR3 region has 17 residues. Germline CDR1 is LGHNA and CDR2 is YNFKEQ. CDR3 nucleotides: TGTGCCAGCAGCCAAGACACACTTGGCGGTAGCTCCTACGGGCAGTACTTC. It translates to CASSQDTLGGSSYGQYF.

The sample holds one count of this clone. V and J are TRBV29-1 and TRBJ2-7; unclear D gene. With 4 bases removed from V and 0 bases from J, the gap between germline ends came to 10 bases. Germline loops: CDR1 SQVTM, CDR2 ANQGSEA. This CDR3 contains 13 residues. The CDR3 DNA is TGCAGCGTTGTAACAGTTAGCTCCTACGAGCAGTACTTC. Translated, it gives CSVVTVSSYEQYF.

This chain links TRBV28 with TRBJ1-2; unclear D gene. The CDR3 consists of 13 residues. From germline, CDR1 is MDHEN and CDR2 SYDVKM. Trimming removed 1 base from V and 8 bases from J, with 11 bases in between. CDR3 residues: CASSLSAYVGYTF. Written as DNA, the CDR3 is TGTGCCAGCAGTTTATCAGCCTACGTGGGCTACACCTTC.

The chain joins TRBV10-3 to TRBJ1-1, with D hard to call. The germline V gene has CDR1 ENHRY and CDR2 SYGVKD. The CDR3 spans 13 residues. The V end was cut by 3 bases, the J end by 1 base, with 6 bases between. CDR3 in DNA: TGTGCCATCAGTGATCGTCGGAACACTGAAGCTTTCTTT. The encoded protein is CAISDRRNTEAFF.

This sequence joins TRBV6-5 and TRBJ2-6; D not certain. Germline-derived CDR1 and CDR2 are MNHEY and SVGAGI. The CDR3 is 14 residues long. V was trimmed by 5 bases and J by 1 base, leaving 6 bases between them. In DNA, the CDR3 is TGTGCCAGCAGTCCCGGATCTGGGGCCAACGTCCTGACTTTC. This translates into CASSPGSGANVLTF.

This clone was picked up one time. The CDR3 here is CASSEGLGVMNTEAFF. The CDR3 DNA reads TGTGCCAGCAGTGAAGGCCTGGGGGTCATGAACACTGAAGCTTTCTTT. The chain carries TRBV2 and TRBJ1-1, with D possibly TRBD1 on 5 matching bases. Germline V gene data show CDR1 as SNHLY and CDR2 as FYNNEI. Trimming took 1 base from V and 0 from J, leaving 12 bases between them. This CDR3 spans 16 amino acids.

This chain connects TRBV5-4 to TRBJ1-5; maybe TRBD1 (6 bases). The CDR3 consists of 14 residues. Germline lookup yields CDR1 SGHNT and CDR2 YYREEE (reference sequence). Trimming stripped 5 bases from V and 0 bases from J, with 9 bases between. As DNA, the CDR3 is TGTGCCAGCAGATTACAGGGTAGCAATCAGCCCCAGCATTTT. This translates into CASRLQGSNQPQHF.

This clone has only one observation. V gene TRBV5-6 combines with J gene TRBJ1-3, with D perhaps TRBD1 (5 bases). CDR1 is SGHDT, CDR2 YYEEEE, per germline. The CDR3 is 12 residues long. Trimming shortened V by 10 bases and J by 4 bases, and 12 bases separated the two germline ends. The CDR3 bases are TGTGCCGGCACCCGGGGGGGAAACACCATATATTTT. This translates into CAGTRGGNTIYF.

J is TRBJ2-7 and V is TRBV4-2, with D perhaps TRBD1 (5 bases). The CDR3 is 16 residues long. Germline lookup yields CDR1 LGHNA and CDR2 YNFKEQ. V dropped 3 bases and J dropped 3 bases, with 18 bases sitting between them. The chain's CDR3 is CASSQTVLDANYEQYF. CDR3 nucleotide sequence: TGTGCCAGCAGCCAGACAGTACTGGACGCCAACTACGAGCAGTACTTC.

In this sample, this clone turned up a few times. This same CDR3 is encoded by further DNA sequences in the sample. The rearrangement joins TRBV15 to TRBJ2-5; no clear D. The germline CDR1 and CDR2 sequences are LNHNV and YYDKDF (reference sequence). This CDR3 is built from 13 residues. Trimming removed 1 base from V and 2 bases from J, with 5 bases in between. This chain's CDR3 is CATSRGVQETQYF. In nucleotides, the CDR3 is TGTGCCACCAGCAGAGGGGTACAAGAGACCCAGTACTTC.

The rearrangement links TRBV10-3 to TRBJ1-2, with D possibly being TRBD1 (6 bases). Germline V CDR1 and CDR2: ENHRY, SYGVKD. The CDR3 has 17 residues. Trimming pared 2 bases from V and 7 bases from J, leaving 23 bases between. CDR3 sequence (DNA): TGTGCCATCAGTGAGGTTTTAACAGGGTCGCACGGCGGTGGCTACACCTTC. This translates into CAISEVLTGSHGGGYTF.